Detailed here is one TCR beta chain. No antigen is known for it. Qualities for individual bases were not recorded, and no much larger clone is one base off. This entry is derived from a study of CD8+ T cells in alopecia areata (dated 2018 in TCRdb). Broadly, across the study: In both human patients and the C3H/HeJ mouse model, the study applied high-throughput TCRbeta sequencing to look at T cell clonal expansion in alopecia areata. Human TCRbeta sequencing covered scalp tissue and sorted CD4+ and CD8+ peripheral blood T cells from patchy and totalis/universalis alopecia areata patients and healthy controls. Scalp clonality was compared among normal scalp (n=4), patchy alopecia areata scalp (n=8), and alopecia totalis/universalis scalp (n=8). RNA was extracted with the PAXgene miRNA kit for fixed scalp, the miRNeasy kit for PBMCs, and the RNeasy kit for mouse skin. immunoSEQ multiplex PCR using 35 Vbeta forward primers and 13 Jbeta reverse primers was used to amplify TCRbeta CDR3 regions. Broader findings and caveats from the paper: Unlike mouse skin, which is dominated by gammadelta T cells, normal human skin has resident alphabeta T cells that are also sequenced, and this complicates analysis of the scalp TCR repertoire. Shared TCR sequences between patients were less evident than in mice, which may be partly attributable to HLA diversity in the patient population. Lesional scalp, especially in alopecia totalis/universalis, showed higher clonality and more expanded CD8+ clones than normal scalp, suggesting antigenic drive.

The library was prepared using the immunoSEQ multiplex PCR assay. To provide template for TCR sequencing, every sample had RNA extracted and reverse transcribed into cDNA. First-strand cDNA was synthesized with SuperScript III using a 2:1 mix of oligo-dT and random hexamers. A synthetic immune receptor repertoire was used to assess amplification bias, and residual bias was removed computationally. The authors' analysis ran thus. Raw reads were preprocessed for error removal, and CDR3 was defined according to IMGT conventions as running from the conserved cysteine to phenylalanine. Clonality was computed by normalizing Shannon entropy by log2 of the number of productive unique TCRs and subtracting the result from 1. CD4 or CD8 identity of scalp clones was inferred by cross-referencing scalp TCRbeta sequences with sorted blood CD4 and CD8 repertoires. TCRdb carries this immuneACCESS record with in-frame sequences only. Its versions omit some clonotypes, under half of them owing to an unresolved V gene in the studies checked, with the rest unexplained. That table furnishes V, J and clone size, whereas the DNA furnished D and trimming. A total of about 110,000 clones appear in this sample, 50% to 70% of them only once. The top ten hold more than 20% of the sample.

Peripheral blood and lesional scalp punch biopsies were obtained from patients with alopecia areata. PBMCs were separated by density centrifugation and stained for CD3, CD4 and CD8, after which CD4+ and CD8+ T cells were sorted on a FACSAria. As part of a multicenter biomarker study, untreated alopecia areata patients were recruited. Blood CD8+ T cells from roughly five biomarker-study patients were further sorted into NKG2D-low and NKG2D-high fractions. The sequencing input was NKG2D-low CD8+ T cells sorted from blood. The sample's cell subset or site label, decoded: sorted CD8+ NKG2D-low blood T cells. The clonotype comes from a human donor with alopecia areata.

The nucleotide sequence reads as follows: TGTGCCAGCAGTTACGAGGGCTATGAGCAGTTCTTC. It translates to CASSYEGYEQFF. This sequence uses TRBV6-6 and TRBJ2-1; the D gene is perhaps TRBD2, from 5 matching bases. The germline V gene (reference sequence) sets CDR1 to MNHNY and CDR2 to SVGAGI. From the cysteine up to the phenylalanine, the CDR3 has a length of 12 residues. Only the CDR3 region is kept as DNA, spanning 36 bases read in frame from base 1. Relative to germline, V is 2 bases shorter and J is 8 bases shorter, with 7 bases between their ends.